Presented here are 9 T cell receptor beta chains from one specimen sequenced in a study of blood T cells in healthy people across ages. A second PCR of roughly 6 to 12 cycles used a sample-barcoded 5' primer and a J-beta primer mix. TCRdb recomputed calls from the 5' RACE reads with MiXCR, one row per CDR3 protein. The table includes some 850,000 distinct CDR3 sequences, roughly 25% detected once. Another study also made use of these data, one on T cells of mothers and their children.

Sequencing used blood. The receptors here all came from a boy younger than 18 in good health.

The CDR3, as DNA: TGCAGTGCTAGAGTTGGGACAGGGGAGGAGACCCAGTACTTC. As protein: CSARVGTGEETQYF. This sequence joins TRBV20-1 and TRBJ2-5; 10 bases agree with TRBD1. The CDR3 loop spans 14 amino acids. CDR1 is DFQATT and CDR2 is SNEGSKA in the germline V gene (reference sequence). V was clipped by 1 base and J by 5 bases; unmatched bases: 4.

V gene TRBV10-2 combines with J gene TRBJ2-5; D is perhaps TRBD2 (7 bases). The germline gives CDR1 WSHSY, CDR2 SAAADI. The CDR3 covers 15 residues. V gave up 0 bases and J gave up 5 bases, with 13 bases separating them. The CDR3 DNA follows: TGCGCCAGCAGTGAGTCGGGGGGGCCTCTTGAGACCCAGTACTTC. Translated, it gives CASSESGGPLETQYF.

The chain couples TRBV11-2 to TRBJ2-3; either TRBD1 or TRBD2 may fit D (5 bases each). Trimming cost V 2 bases and J 8 bases, with 11 bases left between them. Per the germline V gene, CDR1 is SGHAT and CDR2 is FQNNGV. This CDR3 has 13 amino acids. This chain's CDR3 is CASSLFQGPTQYF. CDR3 bases: TGTGCCAGCAGCTTATTCCAGGGACCTACGCAGTATTTT. Complete variable domain (other parts from reference TRBV11-2 and TRBJ2-3): EAGVAQSPRYKIIEKRQSVAFWCNPISGHATLYWYQQILGQGPKLLIQFQNNGVVDDSQLPKDRFSAERLKGVDSTLKIQPAKLEDSAVYLCASSLFQGPTQYFGPGTRLTVL.

The chain links TRBV5-1 to TRBJ2-6; D possibly corresponds to TRBD1 (5 bases). Germline V lookup: CDR1 SGHRS, CDR2 YFSETQ. Trimming took 2 bases from V and 4 from J, leaving 16 bases between them. The CDR3 runs to 17 residues. The CDR3 coding sequence is TGCGCCAGCAGCTTTTTGACCCAGGGTACCGGGGCCAACGTCCTGACTTTC. Translating gives CASSFLTQGTGANVLTF.

This clonotype was detected a few times. This chain uses TRBV5-1 with TRBJ2-5, with 9 bases identical to TRBD2. The CDR3 extends over 16 amino acids. Germline V gene sequence: CDR1 SGHRS, CDR2 YFSETQ. After removal of 4 bases from V and 5 bases from J, the junction contained 12 bases not matched to a gene. The CDR3 region has the DNA TGCGCCAGCAGCGACCCGGTAGCGGGGGCCGACGAGACCCAGTACTTC. The encoded protein is CASSDPVAGADETQYF.

This clonotype appeared once. The chain couples TRBV7-9 to TRBJ2-5, with no clear D. TRBJ2-1 explains the end of the DNA better; the J call may be wrong. Germline V gives CDR1 SEHNR, CDR2 FQNEAQ (reference sequence). The CDR3 spans 11 residues. This chain's CDR3 is CALTNRNEQFF. The CDR3 bases are TGTGCCCTCACTAACCGCAATGAGCAGTTCTTC.

This clonotype was seen more than once but under ten times. The chain uses TRBV19 and TRBJ2-1; D possibly matches TRBD1 or TRBD2 (6 bases each). The CDR3 loop spans 16 amino acids. Germline-derived CDR1 and CDR2 are LNHDA and SQIVND (reference sequence). Trimming stripped 10 bases from V and 0 bases from J, with 19 bases between. Written as DNA, the CDR3 is TGTGCCACAGGGGCCCTAGCGTACAGCTCCTACAATGAGCAGTTCTTC. As protein: CATGALAYSSYNEQFF.

Details on this clonotype: Germline and junction disagree at one end, which may indicate a read error. The genes are TRBV6-6 and TRBJ1-3; D not resolved. The germline V gene encodes CDR1 MNHNY and CDR2 SVGAGI (reference sequence). This CDR3 spans 14 amino acids. CDR3 protein: CASSYEPSGSTIYF. DNA of the CDR3: TGTGCCAGCAGTTACGAGCCCTCTGGAAGCACCATATATTTT.

The chain links TRBV5-4 to TRBJ2-7, with D maybe TRBD2 (7 bases). Between the trimmed V and J ends, which lost 4 bases and 7 bases, there was a span of 18 bases. The CDR3 extends over 14 amino acids. Germline CDR1 reads SGHNT; CDR2 reads YYREEE (reference sequence). CDR3 loop: CASSPRGGSDEQYF. CDR3 in DNA: TGTGCCAGCAGCCCTAGGGGGGGCTCGGATGAGCAGTACTTC.